Below are 12 T cell receptor beta chains sequenced from a single sample in a study of beta chain features in type 1 diabetes. Study-level results: Shortening of TCRB CDR3s, moderate but significant, appeared in all four CD4+ subsets of Type 1 diabetes patients.

These receptors are not linked to any known antigen. Expressed TCRB transcripts were sequenced because the entire RNA isolate underwent reverse transcription. TCRdb's table, derived via immunoSEQ multiplex PCR, lists solely in-frame clones and lacks some. This sample has over 650,000 clones, with around 15% found just once. Sequencing was performed on naive CD4+ T cells from blood. These receptors were collected from a man between 18 and 35 years old with type 1 diabetes.

This clone was found a few times. The chain has TRBV2 and TRBJ2-4; D not resolved. The CDR3 sequence is 12 residues long. The V and J ends lost 3 bases and 3 bases respectively, with 3 bases between them. CDR1 SNHLY and CDR2 FYNNEI come from the germline V gene. In nucleotides, the CDR3 is TGTGCCAGCAGTGAGGACAAAAACATTCAGTACTTC. As protein: CASSEDKNIQYF.

This clone has a handful of counts. The chain couples TRBV29-1 to TRBJ2-3; D remains ambiguous. CDR3 length equals 13 residues. V was clipped by 4 bases and J by 0 bases, with 8 bases between them. Germline CDR1 is SQVTM and CDR2 is ANQGSEA. DNA for the CDR3: TGCAGCGTTGGGCAGGCTAGCACAGATACGCAGTATTTT. Its protein is CSVGQASTDTQYF.

This clone showed up just a few times. The same CDR3 is also encoded by other DNA sequences in this sample. The chain joins TRBV28 to TRBJ2-5, with D hard to call. CDR3 length: 10 residues. Between the trimmed V and J ends, which lost 5 bases and 5 bases, there was a span of 3 bases. Germline CDR1 MDHEN, CDR2 SYDVKM. CDR3 nucleotide sequence: TGTGCCAGCAGTCAGGAGACCCAGTACTTC. As protein: CASSQETQYF.

This clone was seen more than once but under ten times. The chain carries TRBV30 and TRBJ2-7, with a weak D call TRBD1 (6 bases). The V gene's germline CDR1 is GTSNPN and CDR2 SVGIG (reference sequence). The CDR3 has 12 residues. Trimming cost V 7 bases and J 3 bases, with 13 bases left between them. The CDR3 protein is CASDLGGYEQYF. The DNA for the CDR3 is TGTGCCTCCGACCTAGGGGGCTACGAGCAGTACTTC. Together with reference TRBV30 and TRBJ2-7, the CDR3 gives the full variable domain: SQTIHQWPATLVQPVGSPLSLECTVEGTSNPNLYWYRQAAGRGLQLLFYSVGIGQISSEVPQNLSASRPQDRQFILSSKKLLLSDSGFYLCASDLGGYEQYFGPGTRLTVT.

The chain combines TRBV9 with TRBJ2-2; unclear D gene. Germline CDR1 reads SGDLS; CDR2 reads YYNGEE. The CDR3 has 15 amino acids. V was cut by 0 bases and J by 6 bases, with 12 bases left in between. The CDR3 sequence: CASSVGAITAGELFF. The DNA of the CDR3 is TGTGCCAGCAGCGTAGGAGCCATTACTGCCGGGGAGCTGTTTTTT.

CDR3 sequence: CASSLGAPLGRNIQYF. In DNA, the CDR3 is TGTGCCAGCAGCTTAGGGGCCCCTTTGGGGCGGAACATTCAGTACTTC. The V call is TRBV11-2, the J call TRBJ2-4, with D possibly being TRBD1 (5 bases). Germline assignment: CDR1 SGHAT and CDR2 FQNNGV. The V and J ends lost 1 base and 7 bases respectively, with 17 bases between them. The CDR3 is 16 residues long. Based on the CDR3 plus reference TRBV11-2 and TRBJ2-4, the full variable domain is EAGVAQSPRYKIIEKRQSVAFWCNPISGHATLYWYQQILGQGPKLLIQFQNNGVVDDSQLPKDRFSAERLKGVDSTLKIQPAKLEDSAVYLCASSLGAPLGRNIQYFGAGTRLSVL.

The chain combines TRBV6-6 with TRBJ2-3; 7 positions match TRBD2. The CDR3 has 15 amino acids. Germline lookup yields CDR1 MNHNY and CDR2 SVGAGI (reference sequence). Trimming removed 6 bases from V and 2 bases from J; junction bases left unmatched: 8. CDR3 region: CASRISSGNTDTQYF. CDR3 nucleotides: TGTGCCAGCAGGATTTCTAGCGGCAACACAGATACGCAGTATTTT.

In this sample, this clone turned up a few times. The chain combines TRBV5-4 with TRBJ2-5, with 14 bases aligning to TRBD2. The CDR3 runs to 17 residues. V gave up 4 bases and J gave up 5 bases; unmatched junction bases: 10. In germline, CDR1 is SGHNT, CDR2 YYREEE (reference sequence). The CDR3 protein is CASSPGLAGANGETQYF. The CDR3 coding sequence is TGTGCCAGCAGCCCGGGACTAGCGGGAGCGAATGGGGAGACCCAGTACTTC.

This clone was seen only a few times. This chain links TRBV7-2 with TRBJ2-7; 7 bases map to TRBD1. The germline gives CDR1 SGHTA, CDR2 FQGNSA. Trimming at V came to 5 bases and at J to 5 bases, leaving 9 bases not matched to a gene. The CDR3 is 14 amino acids. The CDR3 sequence: CASSQRQGTHEQYF. The CDR3 nucleotides read TGTGCCAGCAGCCAGCGACAGGGTACCCACGAGCAGTACTTC.

The chain recombines TRBV6-5 with TRBJ2-1, with D uncertain. The CDR3 runs to 16 residues. Germline CDR1 MNHEY, CDR2 SVGAGI. V shed 2 bases and J shed 0 bases, with 11 bases lying between them. CDR3 region: CASSYKWPLSYNEQFF. CDR3 nucleotide sequence: TGTGCCAGCAGTTACAAGTGGCCACTCTCCTACAATGAGCAGTTCTTC.

CDR3 sequence reads: CASSLPGTGSYEQYF. The CDR3 DNA sequence: TGTGCCAGCTCACTGCCCGGGACAGGTTCCTACGAGCAGTACTTC. This chain connects TRBV18 to TRBJ2-7; 8 bases map to TRBD1. V shed 4 bases and J 1 base; nucleotides not matched to a gene: 6. Germline V gene data show CDR1 as KGHSH and CDR2 as LQKENI. This CDR3 contains 15 residues.

J is TRBJ1-4 and V is TRBV6-5; D not resolved. CDR1 is MNHEY, CDR2 SVGAGI, per germline. Trimming pared 4 bases from V and 8 bases from J, leaving 5 bases between. The CDR3 loop spans 11 amino acids. This CDR3 reads CASSSNEKLFF. The CDR3 DNA follows: TGTGCCAGCAGTTCGAACGAAAAACTGTTTTTT.